Listed below are T cell receptor beta chains from one sample, sequenced in a study of OX40 agonist ivuxolimab in advanced cancers. The method was immunoSEQ multiplex PCR; TCRdb's version includes in-frame clones alone and lacks a portion of them. The sample has 65,000 to 90,000 clones, over 75% seen once. The input for sequencing was CD4+ or CD8+ T cells sorted from blood, taken in a trial of the OX40 agonist ivuxolimab. These receptors came from an adult with an advanced solid tumor such as melanoma, head and neck, liver or kidney cancer. CDR3s include the opening cysteine and the closing phenylalanine or tryptophan. The order of the fields is J gene, D gene, V gene, CDR3 length, CDR3 protein, CDR3 DNA. A D gene is named only where the DNA matches it firmly.

>TRBJ1-4|.|TRBV30|12
CAWSVRLTKLFF
TGTGCCTGGAGTGTGCGTCTGACAAAACTGTTTTTT
>TRBJ1-2|TRBD1|TRBV7-8|14
CASSSGTGIYGYTF
TGTGCCAGCAGCTCAGGGACAGGAATCTATGGCTACACCTTC
>TRBJ2-5|.|TRBV6-5|15
CASRKVGFAQETQYF
TGTGCCAGCAGAAAAGTGGGTTTCGCCCAAGAGACCCAGTACTTC
>TRBJ2-7|TRBD2|TRBV28|15
CASSGLAGGAYEQYF
TGTGCCAGCAGCGGACTAGCGGGAGGGGCCTACGAGCAGTACTTC
>TRBJ2-1|TRBD2|TRBV5-8|15
CASSRGTSGSHEQFF
TGTGCCAGCAGCCGTGGGACTAGCGGGAGTCATGAGCAGTTCTTC
>TRBJ1-1|.|TRBV6-6|13
CASRKTTNTEAFF
TGTGCCAGCAGGAAAACCACGAACACTGAAGCTTTCTTT
>TRBJ2-2|.|TRBV7-9|14
CASSSGVSSGELFF
TGTGCCAGCAGCTCCGGGGTTTCCAGCGGGGAGCTGTTTTTT
>TRBJ1-4|.|TRBV6-5|13
CARTNRNNEKLFF
TGTGCCAGAACAAACCGCAATAATGAAAAACTGTTTTTT
>TRBJ2-2|TRBD1|TRBV4-3|17
CASSQESGTGRTGELFF
TGCGCCAGCAGCCAAGAATCCGGGACAGGGCGCACCGGGGAGCTGTTTTTT
>TRBJ2-7|.|TRBV18|18
CASSPTTQGSPSTYEQYF
TGTGCCAGCTCACCAACTACACAGGGAAGCCCTAGCACCTACGAGCAGTACTTC
>TRBJ2-2|.|TRBV28|16
CASSPWAGTNTGELFF
TGTGCCAGCAGTCCATGGGCGGGAACCAACACCGGGGAGCTGTTTTTT
>TRBJ2-4|TRBD2|TRBV10-3|16
CAISERLAGVVNIQYF
TGTGCCATCAGTGAACGGCTAGCGGGAGTGGTAAACATTCAGTACTTC